A selection of T cell receptor beta chains follows, all from one sample in a study of cytomegalovirus exposure and HLA in healthy donors. The repertoire was sequenced with immunoSEQ multiplex PCR; TCRdb's copy has only in-frame clones and lacks some. The data contain under 200,000 clones, 70% to 85% of them singletons. What was sequenced was PBMCs. These receptor sequences come from a woman aged 25 to 39 in good health and CMV-seropositive. Each CDR3 is given with its conserved first and last residue.

V gene: TRBV15
CDR3 protein: CATSPLDSNLLQYF

V gene: TRBV7-2
CDR3 protein: CASSLTGGSTDTQYF

V gene: TRBV10-2
CDR3 protein: CASSDYPGQGGEKLFF

V gene: TRBV27
CDR3 protein: CASSSREDYGYTF

V gene: TRBV14
CDR3 protein: CASSARMNTEAFF

V gene: TRBV7-9
CDR3 protein: CASSLFNHEQYF

V gene: TRBV6-4
CDR3 protein: CATFSPLHF

V gene: TRBV7-8
CDR3 protein: CASSPQGTTGELFF

V gene: TRBV7-6
CDR3 protein: CASSFLGQGGDEQFF

V gene: TRBV7-6
CDR3 protein: CASSLKQVPTSDEQFF

V gene: TRBV29-1
CDR3 protein: CSAGGSGGRTEAFF

V gene: TRBV5-1
CDR3 protein: CASTGQGAGGANVLTF

V gene: TRBV2
CDR3 protein: CASSGLGLENEQFF

V gene: TRBV15
CDR3 protein: CATSSGQDEQYF

V gene: TRBV4-1
CDR3 protein: CASSQTQDEGGEAFF

V gene: TRBV7-8
CDR3 protein: CASSLSGDRAYGYTF

V gene: TRBV7-2
CDR3 protein: CASSLAGGEAFF

V gene: TRBV2
CDR3 protein: CATQRQGGSYEQYF

V gene: TRBV18
CDR3 protein: CASSRTGSGYTF

V gene: TRBV7-8
CDR3 protein: CASSFSGNYGYTF

V gene: TRBV2
CDR3 protein: CASSPNSYGYTF

V gene: TRBV4-3
CDR3 protein: CASSGSPKLAGSYNEQFF

V gene: TRBV29-1
CDR3 protein: CSVGTGGPHYGYTF

V gene: TRBV5-1
CDR3 protein: CASSQRLAAEDEQFF

V gene: TRBV29-1
CDR3 protein: CSGDRGGTEAFF

V gene: TRBV6-1
CDR3 protein: CASSPTDGANVLTF